Listed below are T cell receptor beta chains from one sample, sequenced in a study of shared clonotypes between healthy human individuals. Only in-frame clones appear in the TCRdb table, and some are missing; sequencing was by immunoSEQ multiplex PCR. The repertoire holds under 600,000 clones, with roughly 97% as singletons. Sequenced material: naive CD4+ T cells sorted from blood. These TCRs come from a woman aged 30 to 39 in good health. CDR3s include the opening cysteine and the closing phenylalanine or tryptophan. A D gene is named only where the DNA matches it firmly. Size is stated for part of the rows, as once, few or many counts, or as a class when the clone is expanded.

V gene: TRBV5-8; clone size: .; J gene: TRBJ2-7; D gene: .; CDR3 protein: CASSRRPEAGYEQYF; CDR3 DNA: TGTGCCAGCAGCCGCAGACCGGAGGCGGGCTACGAGCAGTACTTC
V gene: TRBV6-6; clone size: .; J gene: TRBJ2-2; D gene: .; CDR3 protein: CASSFHTGELFF; CDR3 DNA: TGTGCCAGCAGTTTCCACACCGGGGAGCTGTTTTTT
V gene: TRBV7-9; clone size: .; J gene: TRBJ2-6; D gene: TRBD1; CDR3 protein: CASSSRQGRPSGANVLTF; CDR3 DNA: TGTGCCAGCAGCTCTCGACAGGGGAGGCCCTCTGGGGCCAACGTCCTGACTTTC
V gene: TRBV23-1; clone size: once; J gene: TRBJ2-2; D gene: .; CDR3 protein: CASSRRGHSDTGELFF; CDR3 DNA: TGCGCCAGCAGTCGAAGGGGACATAGCGACACCGGGGAGCTGTTTTTT
V gene: TRBV19; clone size: .; J gene: TRBJ2-2; D gene: TRBD1; CDR3 protein: CASSKPSTGTGNTGELFF; CDR3 DNA: TGTGCCAGTAGTAAACCGTCGACCGGGACAGGGAACACCGGGGAGCTGTTTTTT
V gene: TRBV9; clone size: .; J gene: TRBJ2-1; D gene: TRBD1; CDR3 protein: CASSGQGAIFSVNEQFF; CDR3 DNA: TGTGCCAGCAGCGGACAGGGGGCGATTTTTAGCGTCAATGAGCAGTTCTTC
V gene: TRBV5-1; clone size: .; J gene: TRBJ2-4; D gene: .; CDR3 protein: CASSTGKQNIQYF; CDR3 DNA: TGCGCCAGCAGCACCGGGAAGCAAAACATTCAGTACTTC
V gene: TRBV5-1; clone size: .; J gene: TRBJ2-1; D gene: .; CDR3 protein: CASSHGQNEQFF; CDR3 DNA: TGCGCCAGCAGCCACGGACAAAATGAGCAGTTCTTC
V gene: TRBV29-1; clone size: .; J gene: TRBJ1-5; D gene: .; CDR3 protein: CSACSGDPYQPQHF; CDR3 DNA: TGCAGCGCCTGTAGTGGGGATCCGTACCAGCCCCAGCATTTT
V gene: TRBV6-5; clone size: .; J gene: TRBJ2-3; D gene: .; CDR3 protein: CASSFLRGNTQYF; CDR3 DNA: TGTGCCAGCAGTTTTCTCAGAGGAAATACGCAGTATTTT
V gene: TRBV6-1; clone size: once; J gene: TRBJ2-7; D gene: .; CDR3 protein: CASSEMRGGVQYF; CDR3 DNA: TGTGCCAGCAGTGAAATGAGGGGTGGTGTGCAGTACTTC
V gene: TRBV4-1; clone size: .; J gene: TRBJ2-1; D gene: .; CDR3 protein: CASSQDKGEIYNEQFF; CDR3 DNA: TGCGCCAGCAGCCAAGATAAGGGCGAAATATACAATGAGCAGTTCTTC
V gene: TRBV19; clone size: .; J gene: TRBJ2-1; D gene: TRBD2; CDR3 protein: CASSIRTSGYNEQFF; CDR3 DNA: TGTGCCAGTAGTATCCGGACTAGCGGATACAATGAGCAGTTCTTC
V gene: TRBV9; clone size: .; J gene: TRBJ2-7; D gene: TRBD1; CDR3 protein: CASSATGAVYEQYF; CDR3 DNA: TGTGCCAGCAGCGCCACAGGGGCGGTCTACGAGCAGTACTTC
V gene: TRBV5-8; clone size: .; J gene: TRBJ2-1; D gene: TRBD1; CDR3 protein: CASSDRVEYNEQFF; CDR3 DNA: TGTGCCAGCAGCGACAGGGTGGAATACAATGAGCAGTTCTTC
V gene: TRBV27; clone size: .; J gene: TRBJ2-1; D gene: TRBD2; CDR3 protein: CASSSAGLAGRRDEQFF; CDR3 DNA: TGTGCCAGCAGTTCCGCCGGACTAGCGGGCAGAAGGGATGAGCAGTTCTTC
V gene: TRBV19; clone size: .; J gene: TRBJ1-2; D gene: TRBD1; CDR3 protein: CASSAAGTGSYGYTF; CDR3 DNA: TGTGCCAGTAGTGCCGCCGGGACAGGGTCATATGGCTACACCTTC
V gene: TRBV10-2; clone size: .; J gene: TRBJ2-2; D gene: TRBD1; CDR3 protein: CASSEQGAAGELFF; CDR3 DNA: TGCGCCAGCAGCGAGCAGGGGGCGGCCGGGGAGCTGTTTTTT
V gene: TRBV19; clone size: .; J gene: TRBJ1-2; D gene: .; CDR3 protein: CASSPHRDDYTF; CDR3 DNA: TGTGCCAGTAGTCCCCACAGGGACGACTACACCTTC
V gene: TRBV28; clone size: .; J gene: TRBJ1-4; D gene: .; CDR3 protein: CASSYAIVLGNEKLFF; CDR3 DNA: TGTGCCAGCAGTTACGCGATCGTCCTGGGGAATGAAAAACTGTTTTTT
V gene: TRBV7-6; clone size: .; J gene: TRBJ1-4; D gene: TRBD1; CDR3 protein: CASSFRARQGNEKLFF; CDR3 DNA: TGTGCCAGCAGCTTTAGGGCCCGACAGGGAAATGAAAAACTGTTTTTT
V gene: TRBV7-2; clone size: .; J gene: TRBJ2-5; D gene: .; CDR3 protein: CASSTGQPGETQYF; CDR3 DNA: TGTGCCAGCAGTACCGGACAGCCTGGGGAGACCCAGTACTTC
V gene: TRBV10-2; clone size: .; J gene: TRBJ1-1; D gene: .; CDR3 protein: CASSPGRQGTEAFF; CDR3 DNA: TGCGCCAGCAGCCCGGGACGCCAAGGGACTGAAGCTTTCTTT
V gene: TRBV4-2; clone size: once; J gene: TRBJ2-1; D gene: TRBD2; CDR3 protein: CASSQDAVVSGSDEQFF; CDR3 DNA: TGTGCCAGCAGCCAAGATGCTGTTGTGAGCGGGAGTGATGAGCAGTTCTTC
V gene: TRBV5-1; clone size: .; J gene: TRBJ2-5; D gene: .; CDR3 protein: CASSLGGVQETQYF; CDR3 DNA: TGCGCCAGCAGCTTGGGGGGGGTCCAAGAGACCCAGTACTTC
V gene: TRBV7-9; clone size: .; J gene: TRBJ1-2; D gene: .; CDR3 protein: CASSPQGGNGYTF; CDR3 DNA: TGTGCCAGCAGCCCGCAGGGAGGAAATGGCTACACCTTC
V gene: TRBV6-1; clone size: .; J gene: TRBJ2-7; D gene: .; CDR3 protein: CASGLYEQYF; CDR3 DNA: TGTGCCAGCGGGTTGTATGAGCAGTACTTC
V gene: TRBV30; clone size: .; J gene: TRBJ2-7; D gene: .; CDR3 protein: CAWRPVDRRSYEQYF; CDR3 DNA: TGTGCCTGGAGACCTGTCGACAGGAGATCCTACGAGCAGTACTTC
V gene: TRBV28; clone size: .; J gene: TRBJ1-2; D gene: TRBD1; CDR3 protein: CASKRGRGGYTF; CDR3 DNA: TGTGCCAGCAAAAGGGGGCGAGGTGGCTACACCTTC
V gene: TRBV7-2; clone size: once; J gene: TRBJ2-3; D gene: .; CDR3 protein: CASSPDLFTDTQYF; CDR3 DNA: TGTGCCAGCAGCCCTGACCTGTTCACAGATACGCAGTATTTT
V gene: TRBV28; clone size: .; J gene: TRBJ2-2; D gene: TRBD1; CDR3 protein: CASRGQEITGELFF; CDR3 DNA: TGTGCCAGCAGGGGACAGGAAATCACCGGGGAGCTGTTTTTT
V gene: TRBV7-9; clone size: .; J gene: TRBJ2-4; D gene: TRBD2; CDR3 protein: CASSLGGSGAKNIQYF; CDR3 DNA: TGTGCCAGCAGCTTAGGCGGGAGCGGGGCCAAAAACATTCAGTACTTC
V gene: TRBV5-1; clone size: once; J gene: TRBJ2-3; D gene: .; CDR3 protein: CASSLGHTDTQYF; CDR3 DNA: TGCGCCAGCAGCTTGGGGCACACAGATACGCAGTATTTT
V gene: TRBV27; clone size: .; J gene: TRBJ2-5; D gene: TRBD2; CDR3 protein: CASRRLAGAQETQYF; CDR3 DNA: TGTGCCAGCAGGCGACTAGCGGGAGCCCAAGAGACCCAGTACTTC
V gene: TRBV7-7; clone size: .; J gene: TRBJ2-1; D gene: TRBD2; CDR3 protein: CASSQGPTSGSSGEQFF; CDR3 DNA: TGTGCCAGCAGCCAAGGTCCGACTAGCGGGAGTTCGGGTGAGCAGTTCTTC
V gene: TRBV10-1; clone size: .; J gene: TRBJ2-5; D gene: .; CDR3 protein: CASSESTGLETQYF; CDR3 DNA: TGCGCCAGCAGTGAGTCGACGGGATTGGAGACCCAGTACTTC
V gene: TRBV28; clone size: .; J gene: TRBJ2-1; D gene: .; CDR3 protein: CASSLGRNEQFF; CDR3 DNA: TGTGCCAGCAGCCTTGGGAGAAATGAGCAGTTCTTC
V gene: TRBV18; clone size: .; J gene: TRBJ1-4; D gene: .; CDR3 protein: CASSPSRDTFLFF; CDR3 DNA: TGTGCCAGCTCACCATCTCGGGACACCTTCCTGTTTTTT
V gene: TRBV28; clone size: once; J gene: TRBJ1-4; D gene: TRBD1; CDR3 protein: CASSFMQGDGKLFF; CDR3 DNA: TGTGCCAGCAGTTTTATGCAGGGGGACGGAAAACTGTTTTTT
V gene: TRBV9; clone size: once; J gene: TRBJ2-1; D gene: .; CDR3 protein: CASSMSGTKSNEQFF; CDR3 DNA: TGTGCCAGCAGCATGAGCGGGACAAAGAGCAATGAGCAGTTCTTC